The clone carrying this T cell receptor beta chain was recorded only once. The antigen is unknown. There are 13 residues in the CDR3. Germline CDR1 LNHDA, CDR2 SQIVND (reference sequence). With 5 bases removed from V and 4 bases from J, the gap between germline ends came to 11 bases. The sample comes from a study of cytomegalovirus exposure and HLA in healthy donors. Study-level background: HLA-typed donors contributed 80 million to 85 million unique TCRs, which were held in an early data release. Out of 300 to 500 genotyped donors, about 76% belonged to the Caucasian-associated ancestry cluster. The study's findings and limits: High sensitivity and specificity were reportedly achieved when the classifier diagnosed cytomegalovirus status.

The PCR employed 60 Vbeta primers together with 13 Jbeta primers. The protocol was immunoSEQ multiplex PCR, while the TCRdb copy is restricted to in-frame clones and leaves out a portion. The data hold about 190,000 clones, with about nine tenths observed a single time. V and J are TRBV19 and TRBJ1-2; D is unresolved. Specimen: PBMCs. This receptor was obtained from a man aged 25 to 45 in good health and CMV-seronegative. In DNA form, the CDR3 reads TGTGCCAGTAGTTCCTCAGGCTTCTATGGCTACACCTTC. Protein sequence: CASSSSGFYGYTF.